Sequencing of this T cell receptor beta chain was carried out in a study of cytomegalovirus exposure and HLA in healthy donors. Study summary: A previous analysis identified 117 million unique TCR beta sequences derived from 180 million or so T cells.

This CDR3 has 16 amino acids. Germline V CDR1 and CDR2: LNHNV, YYDKDF (reference sequence). The ends were cut back, 0 bases at V and 5 bases at J, with 16 bases in the middle. This PCR relied on a set of 60 Vbeta primers and 13 Jbeta primers. TCRdb keeps only in-frame clones here, not all; method: immunoSEQ multiplex PCR. The sample records under 200,000 clones, more than 60% being singletons. This clone was seen a handful of times. Its specificity is unknown. Whole-study findings and limits: The number of N-insertions in an Asian-associated ancestry cluster was reportedly below the 666-donor mean in a later analysis. Accurate predictions that matched the HLA-A and HLA-B alleles of most subjects were reportedly made from TCR beta sequences.

Material: PBMCs. This rearrangement joins TRBV15 to TRBJ2-5; D call uncertain. The TCR originated in a woman between 50 and 59 years old in good health and CMV-seropositive. The CDR3 protein is CATSRDKASYGETQYF. The DNA for the CDR3 is TGTGCCACCAGCAGAGATAAGGCTAGTTACGGCGAGACCCAGTACTTC.